Sequencing of this T cell receptor (beta chain) was carried out in a study of T cell responses to AZD1222 COVID-19 vaccine. Findings and caveats of the study: Mapped onto spike, vaccine-associated CD4 TCRs spanned it and were dominant at 160-218 and 743-854.

The protocol was immunoSEQ multiplex PCR, while the TCRdb copy is restricted to in-frame clones and leaves out a portion. The table lists over 140,000 clones, 80% to 95% of them singletons. This clone was observed a few times. The target antigen is unknown. This TCR was sampled from an adult in good health. The specimen comprised peripheral blood, sampled on day 0 of AZD1222 vaccination.

CDR3 loop: CASSQGAGEAFF. CDR3 DNA: TGTGCCAGCAGCCAAGGGGCAGGTGAAGCTTTCTTT. The genes are TRBV14 and TRBJ1-1, with unresolved D. The germline gives CDR1 SGHDN, CDR2 FVKESK. Trimming removed 1 base at V and 7 bases at J, with 7 bases between. This CDR3 is 12 amino acids long.